The 17 T cell receptor beta chains below all came from one sample that was sequenced in a study of regulatory T cells in long-lasting Graves disease. The time point is: persistent/refractory GD, antithyroid drugs over 5 years with positive TRAb. The TCR library used RNA extracted from PBMCs. The TCR beta library used iRepertoire HTBI primers with Arm-PCR amplification of CDR3. TCRdb passed the multiplex PCR reads through MiXCR, listing each CDR3 protein once. The table has 500,000 to 700,000 distinct CDR3 sequences, around 32% seen once. The starting material was peripheral blood mononuclear cells (PBMCs), obtained when the disease was refractory, from a patient treated with antithyroid drugs. These receptors originate from a female donor with Graves disease.

This clonotype was counted many times. V gene TRBV28 combines with J gene TRBJ1-2, with D unresolved. V was shortened by 3 bases and J by 7 bases, with 15 bases between the two germline ends. Germline lookup yields CDR1 MDHEN and CDR2 SYDVKM. The CDR3 length is 14 residues. The CDR3 sequence is CASSFLHRSVGYTF. The DNA of the CDR3 is TGTGCCAGCAGTTTCCTTCACCGGTCAGTTGGCTACACCTTC.

This chain uses TRBV20-1 with TRBJ1-1; the D is unclear. This CDR3 contains 12 residues. Trimming took 1 base from V and 7 from J, leaving 10 bases between them. Germline values: CDR1 DFQATT, CDR2 SNEGSKA (reference sequence). CDR3: CSARGERVEAFF. CDR3 DNA: TGCAGTGCTAGAGGAGAGAGGGTTGAAGCTTTCTTT.

The CDR3 region is CASRAASSYNSPLHF. CDR3 in DNA: TGTGCCAGCAGGGCCGCTAGCTCCTATAATTCACCCCTCCACTTT. The genes are TRBV12-3 or TRBV12-4 and TRBJ1-6; D gene unclear. The CDR3 is made up of 15 amino acids. Trimming pared 6 bases from V and 0 bases from J, leaving 9 bases between.

This clonotype was observed a handful of times. V usage is TRBV5-1 and J usage is TRBJ1-2, with D possibly being TRBD1 (5 bases). With 0 bases removed from V and 8 bases from J, the gap between germline ends came to 17 bases. Germline V gives CDR1 SGHRS, CDR2 YFSETQ. This CDR3 has 15 amino acids. The CDR3, as DNA: TGCGCCAGCAGCTTGGCCGAGACAGAGTTAAAGGGCTACACCTTC. This translates into CASSLAETELKGYTF.

This clonotype was observed a few times. The CDR3 sequence is CASSLLQTTYNSPLHF. The DNA for the CDR3 is TGTGCCAGCAGTTTACTACAGACTACCTATAATTCACCCCTCCACTTT. The rearrangement uses TRBV27 and TRBJ1-6; D gene uncertain. V gave up 2 bases and J gave up 2 bases, with 10 bases separating them. Germline V gene data show CDR1 as MNHEY and CDR2 as SMNVEV (reference sequence). CDR3 length: 16 residues.

The CDR3 sequence: CSASPGGNQPQHF. In DNA, the CDR3 is TGCAGTGCTAGTCCAGGGGGGAATCAGCCCCAGCATTTT. The chain joins TRBV20-1 to TRBJ1-5; 7 nucleotides agree with TRBD1. The junction had 3 bases not matched to a gene; V was cut back by 3 bases and J by 4 bases. This CDR3 region has 13 residues. Germline V gene data show CDR1 as DFQATT and CDR2 as SNEGSKA (reference sequence).

This clonotype was recorded many times. CDR3 in DNA: TGCAGTGCCCAGGGGGATAGCGGGGCAGCTCGGTACGAGCAGTACTTC. It translates to CSAQGDSGAARYEQYF. The chain combines TRBV20-1 with TRBJ2-7; D possibly corresponds to TRBD2 (8 bases). The CDR3 is 16 amino acids. Germline V gives CDR1 DFQATT, CDR2 SNEGSKA (reference sequence). Deletions cut 6 bases from V and 4 bases from J, with 25 bases between.

V and J are TRBV7-9 and TRBJ2-1; D may be TRBD2 (6 bases). Trimming took 6 bases from V and 2 from J, leaving 20 bases between them. Germline CDR1 SEHNR, CDR2 FQNEAQ (reference sequence). This CDR3 has 17 residues. CDR3 sequence: CASRPPLTRAAYNEQFF. The CDR3 nucleotides are TGTGCCAGCAGACCGCCCTTGACTAGAGCCGCCTACAATGAGCAGTTCTTC.

The genes are TRBV30 and TRBJ2-7; 11 positions agree with TRBD2. The J segment lost 6 bases and the V segment lost 3 bases, leaving 7 bases of the junction unmatched. The CDR3 runs 14 residues. CDR1 is GTSNPN and CDR2 is SVGIG in the germline V gene (reference sequence). The CDR3 DNA follows: TGTGCCTGGAGCCTAGCGGGGGGACGGGGCGAGCAGTACTTC. Encoded protein: CAWSLAGGRGEQYF. The variable domain in full, with the rest retrieved from reference TRBV30 and TRBJ2-7, is SQTIHQWPATLVQPVGSPLSLECTVEGTSNPNLYWYRQAAGRGLQLLFYSVGIGQISSEVPQNLSASRPQDRQFILSSKKLLLSDSGFYLCAWSLAGGRGEQYFGPGTRLTVT.

This clonotype showed up just a few times. This chain connects TRBV7-2 to TRBJ2-2; maybe TRBD2 (6 bases). V was pared by 1 base and J by 4 bases, with 10 bases between. The CDR3 totals 15 residues. The germline gives CDR1 SGHTA, CDR2 FQGNSA. CDR3 protein: CASSLVSGVTGELFF. The CDR3, as DNA: TGTGCCAGCAGCTTAGTGTCGGGAGTCACCGGGGAGCTGTTTTTT.

The chain links TRBV28 to TRBJ1-6; 7 nucleotides align to TRBD1. The J call may be in error: the DNA end matches TRBJ1-1 better. Per germline, CDR1 MDHEN and CDR2 SYDVKM. CDR3 length: 14 residues. The CDR3 DNA reads as TGTGCCAGCAGTTCACCGGGACAGAAAACTGAAGCTTTCTTT. Amino acids: CASSSPGQKTEAFF.

The genes are TRBV12-3 or TRBV12-4 and TRBJ2-3; D unresolved. V was shortened by 7 bases and J by 1 base, with 9 bases between the two germline ends. This CDR3 has 13 amino acids. The CDR3 nucleotides read TGTGCCAGCAAACTCGGCGGCACAGATACGCAGTATTTT. It is translated as CASKLGGTDTQYF.

This sequence joins TRBV10-3 and TRBJ1-1; D might be TRBD1 (6 bases). Trimming stripped 3 bases from V and 6 bases from J, with 14 bases between. Germline V gives CDR1 ENHRY, CDR2 SYGVKD. The CDR3 runs to 14 residues. The CDR3 DNA reads as TGTGCCATCAGTGAACCACAGGGATTCGCTGAAGCTTTCTTT. Protein: CAISEPQGFAEAFF.

This clonotype was detected a few times. V is TRBV18 and J is TRBJ1-2; D remains ambiguous. Trimming stripped 3 bases from V and 3 bases from J, with 8 bases between. The CDR3 runs 13 residues. Germline loops: CDR1 KGHSH, CDR2 LQKENI. The DNA for the CDR3 is TGTGCCAGCTCACCCGACGTCGACTATGGCTACACCTTC. Residues: CASSPDVDYGYTF.

The chain uses TRBV10-3 and TRBJ1-1, with 7 bases matching TRBD1. The CDR3 extends over 16 amino acids. The V and J ends lost 6 bases and 2 bases, in that order; junction bases with no gene match: 12. Germline CDR1 reads ENHRY; CDR2 reads SYGVKD. CDR3 protein: CAISDMGTELNTEAFF. The CDR3 region has the DNA TGTGCCATCAGCGACATGGGGACAGAACTTAACACTGAAGCTTTCTTT.

This clonotype has a handful of counts. The chain couples TRBV14 to TRBJ1-2, with TRBD1 identical over 10 bases. The CDR3 covers 14 residues. The germline V gene has CDR1 SGHDN and CDR2 FVKESK. The V segment lost 5 bases and the J segment 6 bases; nucleotides outside the gene matches: 6. The CDR3 nucleotides read TGTGCCAGCAGCTATCTGACAGGGGGCGATGGCTACACCTTC. Its translation: CASSYLTGGDGYTF.

This rearrangement joins TRBV7-3 to TRBJ2-2, with 9 nucleotides matching TRBD2. The CDR3 is 16 amino acids. V lost 3 bases to trimming and J lost 6 bases; unmatched junction nucleotides: 8. From germline, CDR1 is SGHTA and CDR2 FQGTGA. CDR3 coding DNA: TGTGCCAGCAGCTTGTTCGCGGGAGGGTACGCCGGGGAGCTGTTTTTT. It specifies CASSLFAGGYAGELFF.